The 24 T cell receptor beta chains in this list originate from one sample, sequenced in a study of response to subunit inactivated influenza vaccine. TCRdb ran MiXCR on the RT-PCR reads and lists one entry per CDR3 protein. The sample carries around 530,000 distinct CDR3 sequences, about 15% recorded once. The sequences come from CD4+ T cells sorted from PBMCs, collected about 24 months after vaccination. Receptors originate from a man between 50 and 69 years old who received an inactivated influenza vaccine.

The sample holds a few counts of this clonotype. The J gene is TRBJ1-1, the V gene TRBV14, with D maybe TRBD1 (5 bases). Trimming pared 1 base from V and 4 bases from J, leaving 10 bases between. The germline V gene has CDR1 SGHDN and CDR2 FVKESK. The length of the CDR3 is 14 residues. The CDR3 loop reads CASSQAARVTEAFF. In DNA, the CDR3 is TGTGCCAGCAGCCAAGCCGCCAGGGTCACTGAAGCTTTCTTT.

This clonotype turned up a few times. The chain recombines TRBV27 with TRBJ2-1, with TRBD1 as a possible D gene (8 bases). The germline gives CDR1 MNHEY, CDR2 SMNVEV (reference sequence). This CDR3 has 15 residues. Trimming shortened V by 5 bases and J by 2 bases, and 13 bases separated the two germline ends. CDR3 in DNA: TGTGCCAGCAGTCCTACAGGGGGGGCCTACAATGAGCAGTTCTTC. Its protein is CASSPTGGAYNEQFF.

V and J are TRBV12-3 or TRBV12-4 and TRBJ1-5; D gene uncertain. The CDR3 consists of 14 residues. V was clipped by 4 bases and J by 0 bases, with 7 bases between them. The CDR3 protein is CASSSGVSNQPQHF. The DNA of the CDR3 is TGTGCCAGCAGTTCAGGAGTTAGCAATCAGCCCCAGCATTTT.

The chain couples TRBV15 to TRBJ1-5; D uncertain. The CDR3 is 13 residues long. V was trimmed by 0 bases and J by 6 bases, leaving 6 bases between them. Germline V CDR1 and CDR2: LNHNV, YYDKDF (reference sequence). The CDR3 sequence: CATSRDPVQPQHF. CDR3 coding DNA: TGTGCCACCAGCAGAGATCCGGTTCAGCCCCAGCATTTT.

CDR3 in DNA: TGTGCCAGCTCACCGGGACAGGTGGGGACAGATACGCAGTATTTT. It encodes CASSPGQVGTDTQYF. This sequence joins TRBV18 and TRBJ2-3; 8 bases agree with TRBD1. CDR3 length equals 15 residues. The trim removed 3 bases at V and 3 bases at J, leaving 5 bases unmatched. Germline V gene sequence: CDR1 KGHSH, CDR2 LQKENI.

In DNA, the CDR3 is TGTGCCAGCAGTTCATACAGGGGCAATCAGCCCCAGCATTTT. Translated, it gives CASSSYRGNQPQHF. The V call is TRBV13, the J call TRBJ1-5, with a possible D match to TRBD1 (6 bases). This CDR3 has 14 amino acids. V was clipped by 6 bases and J by 2 bases, with 11 bases between them. From germline, CDR1 is PRHDT and CDR2 FYEKMQ (reference sequence).

A few counts support this clonotype. The V and J genes are TRBV3-1 and TRBJ2-7, with TRBD1 matching 7 bases. Trimming removed 4 bases from V and 6 bases from J; junction bases left unmatched: 6. This CDR3 has 13 amino acids. Germline V CDR1 and CDR2: LGHDT, YNNKEL (reference sequence). CDR3 loop: CASSRDSAFEQYF. The CDR3 bases are TGTGCCAGCAGCCGGGACAGTGCTTTCGAGCAGTACTTC.

This chain uses TRBV10-3 with TRBJ2-2, with a tentative D call TRBD1 (6 bases). This CDR3 comprises 14 residues. The V end was cut by 11 bases, the J end by 6 bases, with 19 bases between. Germline V lookup: CDR1 ENHRY, CDR2 SYGVKD. The CDR3 nucleotides are TGTGCCCTCAACCAGGGGTTACGGGCCGGGGAGCTGTTTTTT. This gives the protein CALNQGLRAGELFF.

This clonotype was counted a few times. The chain recombines TRBV3-1 with TRBJ1-2; D call uncertain. The germline V gene encodes CDR1 LGHDT and CDR2 YNNKEL (reference sequence). With 4 bases removed from V and 8 bases from J, the gap between germline ends came to 17 bases. The CDR3 has 14 residues. For the CDR3, the DNA is TGTGCCAGCAGCCCAGCGGCCCCGGGGAGCGGCTACACCTTC. This translates into CASSPAAPGSGYTF.

This clonotype was detected a few times. The chain couples TRBV28 to TRBJ2-3; D is possibly TRBD1 (6 bases). V lost 4 bases, J lost 2 bases, and 10 bases lay in between. The CDR3 spans 14 residues. Germline V gives CDR1 MDHEN, CDR2 SYDVKM. DNA of the CDR3: TGTGCCAGCAGTTCAGGGGCGCACACAGATACGCAGTATTTT. As protein: CASSSGAHTDTQYF.

The chain combines TRBV2 with TRBJ2-5; D gene ambiguous. Germline V gives CDR1 SNHLY, CDR2 FYNNEI. The V and J ends lost 6 bases and 4 bases respectively, with 15 bases between them. The CDR3 consists of 14 residues. The CDR3 sequence is CASSQQTAGETQYF. CDR3 nucleotide sequence: TGTGCCAGCAGCCAACAAACGGCCGGAGAGACCCAGTACTTC.

V is TRBV20-1 and J is TRBJ2-6, with D perhaps matching TRBD1 (6 bases). CDR3 length equals 19 residues. Trimming took 1 base from V and 0 from J, leaving 19 bases between them. Germline loops: CDR1 DFQATT, CDR2 SNEGSKA (reference sequence). The CDR3 nucleotides are TGCAGTGCTAGAGCTGGTACAGGGAAGTTTTTCTCTGGGGCCAACGTCCTGACTTTC. Residues: CSARAGTGKFFSGANVLTF.

This clonotype was observed many times. J is TRBJ2-3 and V is TRBV20-1; 15 nucleotides line up with TRBD2. The CDR3 consists of 19 residues. The junction had 11 bases not matched to a gene; V was cut back by 1 base and J by 3 bases. Germline assignment: CDR1 DFQATT and CDR2 SNEGSKA (reference sequence). CDR3 in amino acids: CSARGTSGRAVVRTDTQYF. For the CDR3, the DNA is TGCAGTGCTAGAGGGACTAGCGGGAGGGCCGTTGTCAGGACAGATACGCAGTATTTT.

This clonotype was seen more than once but under ten times. The chain joins TRBV9 to TRBJ2-3; D remains ambiguous. The CDR3 spans 14 residues. Germline values: CDR1 SGDLS, CDR2 YYNGEE. Trimming took 3 bases from V and 1 from J, leaving 9 bases between them. The CDR3 nucleotides read TGTGCCAGCAGCGGGCCTAGGGGCACAGATACGCAGTATTTT. Amino acids: CASSGPRGTDTQYF.

This clonotype came up a few times. The chain links TRBV20-1 to TRBJ1-2, with a tentative D call TRBD1 (6 bases). Germline V gene lookup returns CDR1 DFQATT and CDR2 SNEGSKA (reference sequence). This CDR3 contains 13 residues. The V end lost 3 bases, the J end lost 2 bases, and 10 bases lay between the germline ends. The CDR3 DNA reads TGCAGTGCTAGGGGACATATCAACTATGGCTACACCTTC. Its protein is CSARGHINYGYTF.

This clonotype was detected many times. CDR3 DNA sequence: TGTGCCAGCAGCGCAGAGGGGGTAGGGTCCTACAATGAGCAGTTCTTC. Its protein product is CASSAEGVGSYNEQFF. The chain couples TRBV7-2 to TRBJ2-1; D perhaps matches TRBD1 (6 bases). Germline V lookup: CDR1 SGHTA, CDR2 FQGNSA. The CDR3 runs 16 residues. V shed 5 bases and J shed 1 base, with 15 bases lying between them.

This chain joins TRBV18 and TRBJ2-7; D possibly corresponds to TRBD1 (6 bases). The ends were cut back, 2 bases at V and 0 bases at J, with 14 bases in the middle. Germline V CDR1 and CDR2: KGHSH, LQKENI. The CDR3 is 16 residues long. For the CDR3, the DNA is TGTGCCAGCTCACCAGCTTCAGGGGAGAGCTCCTACGAGCAGTACTTC. Translation gives CASSPASGESSYEQYF.

This clonotype was picked up a small number of times. The chain links TRBV11-2 to TRBJ2-5; 8 bases line up with TRBD1. Per the germline V gene, CDR1 is SGHAT and CDR2 is FQNNGV. The junction had 7 bases not matched to a gene; V was cut back by 5 bases and J by 5 bases. The CDR3 runs 14 residues. This CDR3 is CASSVSTGVETQYF. CDR3 sequence (DNA): TGTGCCAGCAGCGTATCGACAGGGGTGGAGACCCAGTACTTC.

The sample holds many counts of this clonotype. The chain has TRBV20-1 and TRBJ2-3; D possibly corresponds to TRBD2 (5 bases). The CDR3 totals 15 residues. Germline CDR1 is DFQATT and CDR2 is SNEGSKA (reference sequence). The V and J ends lost 1 base and 0 bases respectively, with 11 bases between them. The CDR3 DNA is TGCAGTGCTAGAGTACGGAGGACTAGCACAGATACGCAGTATTTT. Amino acids: CSARVRRTSTDTQYF.

This clonotype has more than one count but fewer than ten. V is TRBV12-3 or TRBV12-4 and J is TRBJ2-3, with 9 bases matching TRBD2. The CDR3 is made up of 16 amino acids. Unmatched junction bases numbered 2, after V lost 1 base and J lost 0 bases. The DNA for the CDR3 is TGTGCCAGCAGTTTAGATACTAGCGGGAGCACAGATACGCAGTATTTT. It specifies CASSLDTSGSTDTQYF.

This clonotype was counted between two and nine times. This rearrangement joins TRBV7-9 to TRBJ2-7, with D perhaps matching TRBD1 (6 bases). CDR1 and CDR2 from the germline V gene are SEHNR and FQNEAQ (reference sequence). V was pared by 9 bases and J by 6 bases, with 15 bases between. The CDR3 sequence is 12 residues long. As DNA, the CDR3 is TGTGCCAGGCGACGGGGACATCTCGAGCAGTACTTC. Its translation is CARRRGHLEQYF.

The table lists this clonotype with a few counts. The chain combines TRBV12-3 or TRBV12-4 with TRBJ1-4; D remains unclear. This CDR3 is built from 13 residues. V lost 6 bases and J lost 5, with 10 bases in between. CDR3 in amino acids: CASRRTGNEKLFF. In nucleotides, the CDR3 is TGTGCCAGCAGGAGGACGGGAAATGAAAAACTGTTTTTT.

This clonotype was counted between two and nine times. V gene TRBV18 combines with J gene TRBJ2-1; a weak D match, TRBD1 (5 bases). The V gene's germline CDR1 is KGHSH and CDR2 LQKENI. The ends were cut back, 5 bases at V and 6 bases at J, with 11 bases in the middle. The CDR3 sequence is 13 residues long. The CDR3 DNA reads as TGTGCCAGCTCAATTAACAGGTTCAATGAGCAGTTCTTC. Encoded protein: CASSINRFNEQFF.

The V call is TRBV7-6, the J call TRBJ2-1; D is perhaps TRBD2 (5 bases). The ends were cut back, 1 base at V and 9 bases at J, with 7 bases in the middle. Germline V lookup: CDR1 SGHVS, CDR2 FNYEAQ. This CDR3 has 12 residues. CDR3: CASSLGEGEQFF. The DNA for the CDR3 is TGTGCCAGCAGCTTAGGTGAGGGTGAGCAGTTCTTC.